The 31 T cell receptor beta chains reported below all come from one sample, sequenced in a study of beta chain features in type 1 diabetes. Expressed TCRB transcripts were sequenced after all isolated RNA was converted to cDNA. Profiling relied on immunoSEQ multiplex PCR, and the TCRdb table lists in-frame clones only, not all of them. The table shows around 400,000 clones, with around 12% occurring only once. The sequencing sample was made of naive CD4+ T cells from blood. The receptors here all came from a man aged 18 to 35 in good health.

This chain joins TRBV29-1 and TRBJ2-3, with a weak D call TRBD2 (7 bases). V gave up 3 bases and J gave up 4 bases, with 11 bases separating them. The V gene's germline CDR1 is SQVTM and CDR2 ANQGSEA. This CDR3 comprises 13 residues. DNA for the CDR3: TGCAGCGTTGATGGAGGGGGGGCAGATACGCAGTATTTT. Translation gives CSVDGGGADTQYF.

This clone has only a few counts. CDR3 sequence: CASSQQGYEQYF. DNA for the CDR3: TGTGCCAGCAGTCAGCAGGGCTACGAGCAGTACTTC. The rearrangement links TRBV28 to TRBJ2-7; TRBD1 is a possible D gene (5 bases). Trimming took 5 bases from V and 3 from J, leaving 8 bases between them. The CDR3 is made up of 12 amino acids. Germline assignment: CDR1 MDHEN and CDR2 SYDVKM.

The chain has TRBV7-2 and TRBJ2-5; 7 positions match TRBD1. The CDR3 runs 14 residues. CDR1 and CDR2 from the germline V gene are SGHTA and FQGNSA. With 1 base clipped from V and 5 bases from J, the junction kept 4 bases outside the gene matches. In DNA, the CDR3 is TGTGCCAGCAGCTTAGACAGGGGACCGGAGACCCAGTACTTC. This codes for CASSLDRGPETQYF.

This clone has only a few counts. This chain joins TRBV6-5 and TRBJ2-3; 11 positions match TRBD2. V trimming: 2 bases; J trimming: 8 bases; junction bases outside the gene matches: 6. This CDR3 has 15 amino acids. The germline gives CDR1 MNHEY, CDR2 SVGAGI. This chain's CDR3 is CASSYRRLAGSTQYF. In nucleotides, the CDR3 is TGTGCCAGCAGTTACCGCCGACTAGCGGGGAGTACGCAGTATTTT.

Notes on this clone: The same CDR3 can be traced to other DNA sequences in this sample. This chain links TRBV30 with TRBJ1-5; TRBD1 agrees at 8 bases. The CDR3 is made up of 13 amino acids. Per germline, CDR1 GTSNPN and CDR2 SVGIG (reference sequence). J lost 7 bases, V lost 2 bases, and 4 bases had no gene match. The CDR3 loop reads CAWSPGGGQPQHF. CDR3 nucleotide sequence: TGTGCCTGGAGTCCAGGGGGCGGCCAGCCCCAGCATTTT.

There are a few counts of this clone. This rearrangement joins TRBV28 to TRBJ2-3, with TRBD1 matching 8 bases. Trimming took 3 bases from V and 0 from J; bases not matched to a gene: 2. The germline V gene has CDR1 MDHEN and CDR2 SYDVKM. The CDR3 consists of 15 residues. CDR3 DNA sequence: TGTGCCAGCAGTTTGGGACAGGCTAGCACAGATACGCAGTATTTT. It specifies CASSLGQASTDTQYF.

In this sample, this clone turned up a few times. The DNA of the CDR3 is TGTGCCAGCAGCTTCTCCCTTGGACTAGTCTACGAGCAGTACTTC. Its translation: CASSFSLGLVYEQYF. The genes are TRBV7-2 and TRBJ2-7; 7 positions match TRBD2. Germline V CDR1 and CDR2: SGHTA, FQGNSA. V trimming: 3 bases; J trimming: 3 bases; junction bases outside the gene matches: 8. The CDR3 covers 15 residues.

The chain links TRBV7-9 to TRBJ2-7, with 7 bases matching TRBD1. The germline gives CDR1 SEHNR, CDR2 FQNEAQ (reference sequence). V lost 3 bases and J lost 5; bases outside the gene matches: 1. The CDR3 is 12 amino acids. CDR3 amino acids: CASSFQGDEQYF. As DNA, the CDR3 is TGTGCCAGCAGCTTTCAGGGGGACGAGCAGTACTTC.

This clone came up a few times. V is TRBV7-9 and J is TRBJ1-3; 8 bases align to TRBD1. This CDR3 spans 15 amino acids. Germline V gene lookup returns CDR1 SEHNR and CDR2 FQNEAQ (reference sequence). The J segment lost 2 bases and the V segment lost 4 bases, leaving 4 bases of the junction unmatched. The CDR3 protein is CASSYRTGTGNTIYF. The CDR3 coding sequence is TGTGCCAGCAGCTACCGGACAGGGACTGGAAACACCATATATTTT.

This clone was seen more than once but under ten times. V usage is TRBV7-2 and J usage is TRBJ2-7, with 8 bases identical to TRBD2. There are 14 residues in the CDR3. V gave up 4 bases and J gave up 5 bases; unmatched junction bases: 7. Germline CDR1 reads SGHTA; CDR2 reads FQGNSA. The DNA for the CDR3 is TGTGCCAGCAGCTCACCAGCGGGAGCCCACGAGCAGTACTTC. Translation gives CASSSPAGAHEQYF.

The rearrangement links TRBV4-2 to TRBJ2-3; TRBD1 matches at 9 bases. V lost 1 base, J lost 1 base, and 0 bases stayed unmatched. The V gene's germline CDR1 is LGHNA and CDR2 YNFKEQ. This CDR3 contains 15 residues. DNA for the CDR3: TGTGCCAGCAGCCAAGGACAGGGGGGCACAGATACGCAGTATTTT. Translated: CASSQGQGGTDTQYF.

This chain uses TRBV6-6 with TRBJ2-1, with TRBD2 as a possible D gene (6 bases). The CDR3 spans 16 residues. V was shortened by 7 bases and J by 4 bases, with 20 bases between the two germline ends. Germline lookup yields CDR1 MNHNY and CDR2 SVGAGI (reference sequence). CDR3 nucleotide sequence: TGTGCCAGCACCAAGACGGGGAATGGGAGGTACAATGAGCAGTTCTTC. The encoded protein is CASTKTGNGRYNEQFF.

In this sample, this clone turned up a few times. The gene calls are TRBV11-3 and TRBJ2-1, with a possible D match to TRBD1 (6 bases). The CDR3 is 11 residues long. V lost 5 bases and J 8 bases, leaving 7 bases between the germline ends. CDR1 and CDR2 from the germline V gene are SGHNT and YENEEA. The CDR3 spells CASSTGHEQFF. The CDR3, as DNA: TGTGCCAGCAGCACAGGGCATGAGCAGTTCTTC.

This clone was detected a few times. The chain recombines TRBV7-9 with TRBJ2-5; tentatively, D is TRBD1 (5 bases). Judging by the DNA end, TRBJ2-7 fits better; the J call may be wrong. CDR3 length: 13 residues. Germline V gives CDR1 SEHNR, CDR2 FQNEAQ (reference sequence). CDR3 loop: CASSSRGADEQYF. In nucleotides, the CDR3 is TGTGCCAGCAGCTCTAGGGGTGCGGACGAGCAGTACTTC.

This clone was detected only a few times. V and J are TRBV6-6 and TRBJ2-7; 7 bases align to TRBD1. J lost 6 bases, V lost 7 bases, and 18 bases had no gene match. The CDR3 spans 16 residues. Germline CDR1 is MNHNY and CDR2 is SVGAGI (reference sequence). The CDR3 spells CASTPRDRTGLREQYF. The CDR3 nucleotides read TGTGCCAGCACCCCTAGAGACCGGACAGGCCTACGCGAGCAGTACTTC.

This chain links TRBV7-9 with TRBJ2-3; D call uncertain. The CDR3 extends over 15 amino acids. With 2 bases removed from V and 1 base from J, the gap between germline ends came to 10 bases. The germline CDR1 and CDR2 sequences are SEHNR and FQNEAQ (reference sequence). The CDR3 sequence is CASSLISVRTDTQYF. DNA of the CDR3: TGTGCCAGCAGCTTAATAAGCGTACGCACAGATACGCAGTATTTT.

There are a few counts of this clone. This chain joins TRBV30 and TRBJ2-3; TRBD2 aligns across 10 bases. V gave up 1 base and J gave up 1 base; unmatched junction bases: 2. This CDR3 contains 15 residues. Germline loops: CDR1 GTSNPN, CDR2 SVGIG (reference sequence). CDR3 region: CAWSALAGGTDTQYF. In nucleotides, the CDR3 is TGTGCCTGGAGTGCCCTAGCGGGAGGCACAGATACGCAGTATTTT.

CDR3 bases: TGTGCCAGCAGTCCTTCCTACGAGCAGTACTTC. This sequence encodes CASSPSYEQYF. J is TRBJ2-7 and V is TRBV6-5; D gene ambiguous. The V and J ends lost 5 bases and 1 base respectively, with 3 bases between them. CDR3 size: 11 residues. The germline V gene has CDR1 MNHEY and CDR2 SVGAGI.

This clone was detected a few times. The DNA of the CDR3 is TGTGCCAGCAGCTTCACCAGGGGGCGAACCTCTGGGGCCAACGTCCTGACTTTC. Amino acids: CASSFTRGRTSGANVLTF. The gene calls are TRBV9 and TRBJ2-6, with TRBD1 matching 8 bases. Germline V gene lookup returns CDR1 SGDLS and CDR2 YYNGEE. V gave up 4 bases and J gave up 0 bases; unmatched junction bases: 9. CDR3 length: 18 amino acids.

The chain has TRBV5-1 and TRBJ1-2; TRBD1 aligns across 9 bases. The V gene end was trimmed by 3 bases and the J gene end by 6 bases; junction bases not matched to a gene: 9. Per germline, CDR1 SGHRS and CDR2 YFSETQ. This CDR3 spans 15 amino acids. The CDR3 reads CASSSGRQGVDGYTF. In DNA form, the CDR3 reads TGCGCCAGCAGCTCTGGCAGACAGGGGGTTGATGGCTACACCTTC. The full variable domain, with the rest looked up from reference TRBV5-1 and TRBJ1-2, is KAGVTQTPRYLIKTRGQQVTLSCSPISGHRSVSWYQQTPGQGLQFLFEYFSETQRNKGNFPGRFSGRQFSNSRSEMNVSTLELGDSALYLCASSSGRQGVDGYTFGSGTRLTVV.

This CDR3 reads CASEYRGNTEAFF. The CDR3 DNA follows: TGTGCCAGCGAATACAGGGGGAACACTGAAGCTTTCTTT. J is TRBJ1-1 and V is TRBV6-6, with 7 bases fitting TRBD1. Per germline, CDR1 MNHNY and CDR2 SVGAGI (reference sequence). The CDR3 is 13 residues long. The trim removed 8 bases at V and 1 base at J, leaving 4 bases unmatched.

This clone turned up a few times. The chain couples TRBV2 to TRBJ1-2; no firm D call. The CDR3 extends over 18 amino acids. Trimming took off 6 bases at V and 0 bases at J, with 23 bases between the two ends. Germline V lookup: CDR1 SNHLY, CDR2 FYNNEI. The DNA for the CDR3 is TGTGCCAGCAGCCCCTTTGGATCAGGCCTATCACCTAACTATGGCTACACCTTC. It yields the protein CASSPFGSGLSPNYGYTF. Looking up the rest from reference TRBV2 and TRBJ1-2 gives the full variable domain: EPEVTQTPSHQVTQMGQEVILRCVPISNHLYFYWYRQILGQKVEFLVSFYNNEISEKSEIFDDQFSVERPDGSNFTLKIRSTKLEDSAMYFCASSPFGSGLSPNYGYTFGSGTRLTVV.

This clone has a handful of counts. The CDR3 sequence is CASSLDGTYEQYF. CDR3 coding DNA: TGTGCCAGCAGCTTAGACGGGACCTACGAGCAGTACTTC. This chain uses TRBV7-9 with TRBJ2-7; perhaps TRBD2 as D (5 bases). This CDR3 contains 13 residues. The V gene lost 1 base and the J gene lost 2 bases, with 6 bases spanning the gap. CDR1 is SEHNR, CDR2 FQNEAQ, per germline (reference sequence).

This clone was seen more than once but under ten times. The CDR3 nucleotides read TGTGCCAGCAGCTTAGATGGGGGGGCGCAGAATGAGCAGTTCTTC. Amino acids: CASSLDGGAQNEQFF. V is TRBV7-2 and J is TRBJ2-1; possibly TRBD2 for D (7 bases). The germline gives CDR1 SGHTA, CDR2 FQGNSA. CDR3 length: 15 amino acids. With 1 base removed from V and 7 bases from J, the gap between germline ends came to 14 bases.

This clone was counted between two and nine times. The chain has TRBV7-2 and TRBJ2-7, with D maybe TRBD2 (6 bases). Trimming left V 1 base short and J 4 bases short, with 14 bases between. The germline V gene encodes CDR1 SGHTA and CDR2 FQGNSA. The CDR3 runs 15 residues. CDR3 in amino acids: CASSLVGGFAYEQYF. CDR3 nucleotide sequence: TGTGCCAGCAGCTTAGTCGGGGGTTTTGCTTACGAGCAGTACTTC.

This clone was seen more than once but under ten times. This chain links TRBV29-1 with TRBJ2-1; tentative D call: TRBD2 (6 bases). Trimming stripped 4 bases from V and 5 bases from J, with 9 bases between. The CDR3 spans 12 residues. Germline V gene data show CDR1 as SQVTM and CDR2 as ANQGSEA. The DNA for the CDR3 is TGCAGCGTTGGAAGGACTAACAATGAGCAGTTCTTC. Translation: CSVGRTNNEQFF.

J is TRBJ2-2 and V is TRBV9; TRBD2 matches 8 bases. This CDR3 is 14 amino acids long. J lost 6 bases, V lost 7 bases, and 8 bases had no gene match. Germline assignment: CDR1 SGDLS and CDR2 YYNGEE. This CDR3 is CASAAGGAAGELFF. The CDR3 DNA sequence: TGTGCCAGCGCGGCGGGAGGAGCCGCCGGGGAGCTGTTTTTT.

In its sample, this clone was seen a few times. The chain combines TRBV30 with TRBJ1-5, with no clear D. The CDR3 covers 12 residues. Germline CDR1 and CDR2: GTSNPN and SVGIG (reference sequence). With 6 bases removed from V and 0 bases from J, the gap between germline ends came to 6 bases. In DNA, the CDR3 is TGTGCCTGTGGAGGTAGCAATCAGCCCCAGCATTTT. This translates into CACGGSNQPQHF.

In this sample, this clone turned up a few times. V and J are TRBV2 and TRBJ1-2; D possibly corresponds to TRBD1 (5 bases). The V gene lost 8 bases and the J gene lost 8 bases, with 24 bases spanning the gap. The CDR3 consists of 15 residues. CDR1 is SNHLY and CDR2 is FYNNEI in the germline V gene. CDR3 sequence: CASRGTEWSIGGYTF. The CDR3 coding sequence is TGTGCCAGCCGCGGGACCGAGTGGTCTATAGGAGGCTACACCTTC.

This clone came up a few times. The chain employs TRBV6-5 and TRBJ2-7; the match to TRBD1 covers 9 bases. The CDR3 runs to 14 residues. V trimming: 7 bases; J trimming: 1 base; junction bases outside the gene matches: 5. Germline CDR1 is MNHEY and CDR2 is SVGAGI. CDR3 nucleotides: TGTGCCAGCAAAAGACAGGGGGAGTCCTACGAGCAGTACTTC. Translated: CASKRQGESYEQYF.

A few counts support this clone. The chain combines TRBV7-8 with TRBJ1-2; 9 bases map to TRBD1. This CDR3 is built from 13 residues. Unmatched junction bases numbered 6, after V lost 5 bases and J lost 8 bases. Germline V gives CDR1 SGHVS, CDR2 FQNEAQ. The CDR3 reads CASSGRTGAGYTF. CDR3 nucleotide sequence: TGTGCCAGCAGCGGCAGGACAGGGGCGGGCTACACCTTC.